These 5 T cell receptor beta chains were all obtained from the same sample, sequenced in a study of shared clonotypes between healthy human individuals. Naive CD8 cells lacked CD45RO, underwent positive selection for CCR7 and left out terminally differentiated effector memory CD45RA+ cells. Only in-frame clones appear in the TCRdb table, and some are missing; sequencing was by immunoSEQ multiplex PCR. The data hold around 1.9 million clones, with just under 95% observed a single time. The sample consisted of naive CD8+ T cells from PBMCs. All receptors derive from a man younger than 35 in good health. Some clones in this sample may be carry-over from other donors' samples.

This clone was picked up one time. V usage is TRBV27 and J usage is TRBJ2-1; no clear D. Trimming removed 5 bases at V and 5 bases at J, with 19 bases between. From germline, CDR1 is MNHEY and CDR2 SMNVEV (reference sequence). This CDR3 region has 16 residues. The CDR3 here is CASSPQTVLVHNEQFF. Written as DNA, the CDR3 is TGTGCCAGCAGTCCCCAAACCGTCCTCGTCCACAATGAGCAGTTCTTC.

V and J are TRBV6-5 and TRBJ1-1; D perhaps matches TRBD1 (6 bases). The CDR3 loop spans 13 amino acids. V lost 5 bases and J 4 bases, leaving 11 bases between the germline ends. The germline V gene encodes CDR1 MNHEY and CDR2 SVGAGI. The CDR3 spells CASSGDRSTEAFF. The CDR3 bases are TGTGCCAGCAGTGGCGACAGGAGCACTGAAGCTTTCTTT.

The CDR3 region has the DNA TGTGCCAGCAGTCTGCTTACAGGGGAAGCGGAGAACTATGAGAACACTGAAGCTTTCTTT. Encoded protein: CASSLLTGEAENYENTEAFF. The chain links TRBV28 to TRBJ1-1, with 7 positions matching TRBD1. This CDR3 contains 20 residues. Per germline, CDR1 MDHEN and CDR2 SYDVKM. V trimming: 5 bases; J trimming: 1 base; junction bases outside the gene matches: 22.

The chain has TRBV4-1 and TRBJ2-3; 9 bases line up with TRBD1. The CDR3 is made up of 17 amino acids. V lost 4 bases, J lost 3 bases, and 11 bases stayed unmatched. Germline CDR1 MGHRA, CDR2 YSYEKL. The CDR3 bases are TGCGCCAGCAGCCCTGACGGGACAGGGCCACGGACAGATACGCAGTATTTT. As protein: CASSPDGTGPRTDTQYF.

J is TRBJ1-2 and V is TRBV7-6; TRBD1 agrees at 7 bases. V lost 1 base to trimming and J lost 4 bases; unmatched junction nucleotides: 12. The CDR3 spans 17 residues. CDR1 SGHVS and CDR2 FNYEAQ come from the germline V gene. The CDR3 here is CASSLEIAGQGVYGYTF. The DNA of the CDR3 is TGTGCCAGCAGCTTAGAAATTGCGGGGCAGGGGGTCTATGGCTACACCTTC.